This record looks at one TCR beta chain sequence and its context. The data derive from a study of cytomegalovirus exposure and HLA in healthy donors. The germline V and J ends were trimmed by 5 bases and 3 bases, with 13 bases remaining between them. The CDR3 length is 14 residues. Germline CDR1 is SGHVS and CDR2 is FQNEAQ. The PCR employed 60 Vbeta primers together with 13 Jbeta primers. The protocol was immunoSEQ multiplex PCR, while the TCRdb copy is restricted to in-frame clones and leaves out a portion. This sample yields approximately 160,000 clones, of which roughly 80% are seen a single time; 1% to 1.5% belongs to the top ten.

The TCR sequence derives from a man over 45 in good health and CMV-seropositive. V is TRBV7-8 and J is TRBJ1-2; possibly TRBD1 for D (5 bases). Sequences were obtained from PBMCs. The CDR3 nucleotides are TGTGCCAGCAGCGGACGCAGGGCGGACTATGGCTACACCTTC. This sequence encodes CASSGRRADYGYTF.